This T cell receptor (beta chain) derives from a study of blood T cell repertoires in COVID-19 (dated by TCRdb to the early 2020s). General notes on the study: Recovered participants in ImmuneRACE Cohort 3 were defined as having two consecutive negative NP/OP PCR tests, clearance from a healthcare professional, or resolution of symptoms. Subjects who had been exposed to COVID-19, were actively infected with it, or had recovered from it provided the deeply sampled blood TCRbeta repertoires that made up the dataset. The material from the prospective study consisted of cDNA or gDNA derived from T cells, B-cell-depleted T cells, or PBMCs. Nearly every sample came with metadata listing a de-identified subject ID, COVID-19 status, age in years and sex. Samples covering the acute and convalescent phases of COVID-19 were provided by collaborators in the United States, Italy and Spain. The samples were drawn from the first 160 participants of the ongoing ImmuneRACE study and from over 950 subjects provided by 6 global collaborators. Where HLA class I and class II types were available, the types were taken from metadata supplied by the sample provider, not from assay-based typing. A freely available public database, intended as a resource for researchers studying the immune response to SARS-CoV-2, is where the repertoires were released. Results the study describes overall, beyond this receptor: The amount of clinical and demographic metadata varied by source and participant and was provided uncurated.

In the case of this clone: Its antigen remains undetermined. The sample holds no much larger clone one base away, and base qualities are not on file.

TCRbeta CDR3 regions were amplified from genomic DNA by means of the immunoSEQ Assay, a bias-controlled multiplex PCR. The authors' pipeline ran thus. The number of nucleated cells in each sample was estimated from the amplification of reference gene primers within the assay. Sequence reads were collapsed and filtered to measure the absolute abundance of every unique TCRbeta CDR3 rearrangement. Productive Simpson clonality was computed per sample as the square root of Simpson's diversity index over productive rearrangements. What TCRdb holds here is the immuneACCESS table cut down to in-frame rearrangements. Part of the clones is not present; checked against another copy, under half of the missing clones reflect an unresolved V gene, and the others are unexplained. V, J and clone size derive from that table, while D and trimming were established from the DNA sequence. The sample table holds some 300,000 clones, of which roughly 91% were seen once. The ten top clones hold under 2.5% of the sample.

The trim is 4 bases for V and 2 bases for J, with a gap of 24 bases between the germline ends. From the cysteine through the phenylalanine, the CDR3 covers 19 amino acids. Only CDR3 DNA remains: 57 bases, in frame from the first base. CDR1 and CDR2, looked up from the germline V gene (reference sequence), are LGHDT and YNNKEL. Enrolling through a virtual design, the prospective study's participants ranged in age from about 18 to 89 years and lived across 24 United States geographic areas. Cohort assignment in the prospective study relied on participant-reported clinical history from a screening survey and a study questionnaire. In the prospective study, mobile phlebotomists collected whole blood, serum and a nasopharyngeal or oropharyngeal swab from each participant. Prospective study participants could optionally give additional blood draws and questionnaires over a roughly two-month period. Blood samples from the prospective study were shipped frozen or at room temperature prior to DNA extraction.

The specimen sequenced was PBMCs or T cells enriched from blood (not recorded which). In this chain, TRBV3-1 (or the pseudogene TRBV3-2) is recombined with TRBJ2-1; the D segment could be TRBD2, given 5 matching bases. The origin of this receptor is a woman aged 60-75 years in a cohort exposed to, infected with or recovered from COVID-19 (not recorded which). The CDR3 reads as follows: CASSRPRGFRAITYNEQFF. The DNA reads as follows: TGTGCCAGCAGCCGGCCCCGGGGTTTTCGAGCGATAACCTACAATGAGCAGTTCTTC.